The clone carrying this TCR beta chain was picked up many times. Its antigen is not identified. The data stem from a study of response to subunit inactivated influenza vaccine. General study points: Authors suggested each seasonal flu vaccination may recruit only limited numbers of new T cells.

TCRdb passed the RT-PCR reads through MiXCR, listing each CDR3 protein once. The data contain approximately 500,000 distinct CDR3 sequences, roughly 15% of them singletons. The sequence derives from a man aged 45-65 years who received an inactivated influenza vaccine. The source material was PBMCs from blood, sampled about 11 days after vaccination.

CDR3 region: CASRTYNEQFF. CDR3 in DNA: TGTGCCAGCAGGACTTACAATGAGCAGTTCTTC. The V gene is TRBV2, the J gene TRBJ2-1; D not certain. V was cut by 6 bases and J by 4 bases, with 4 bases left in between. Germline CDR1 is SNHLY and CDR2 is FYNNEI. This CDR3 has 11 residues.